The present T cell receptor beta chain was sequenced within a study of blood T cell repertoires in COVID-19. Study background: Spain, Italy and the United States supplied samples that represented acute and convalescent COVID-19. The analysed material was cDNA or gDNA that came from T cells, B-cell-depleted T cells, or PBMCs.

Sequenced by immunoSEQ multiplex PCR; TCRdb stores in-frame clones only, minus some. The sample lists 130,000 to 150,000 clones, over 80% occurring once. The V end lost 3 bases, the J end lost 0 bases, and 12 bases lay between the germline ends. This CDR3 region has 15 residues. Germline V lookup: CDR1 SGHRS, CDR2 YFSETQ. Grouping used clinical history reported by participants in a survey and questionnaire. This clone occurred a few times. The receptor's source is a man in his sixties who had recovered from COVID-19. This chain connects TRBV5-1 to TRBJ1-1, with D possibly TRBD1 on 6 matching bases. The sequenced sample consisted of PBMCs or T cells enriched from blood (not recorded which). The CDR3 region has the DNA TGCGCCAGCAGCTACAGCGGGACACTGAACACTGAAGCTTTCTTT. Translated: CASSYSGTLNTEAFF.